A single sample is the source of the 13 T cell receptor beta chains below, sequenced in a study of blood T cell repertoires in COVID-19. The data were produced by immunoSEQ multiplex PCR, yet TCRdb's version contains in-frame clones alone and is incomplete. The sample holds around 250,000 clones, roughly 90% seen once. The specimen sequenced was peripheral blood. These receptors were taken from a human donor in a cohort sampled during active COVID-19.

J is TRBJ1-2 and V is TRBV5-8; maybe TRBD1 (6 bases). Germline V gene lookup returns CDR1 SGHTS and CDR2 YDEGEE. The CDR3 extends over 17 amino acids. The V gene lost 1 base and the J gene lost 0 bases, with 16 bases spanning the gap. For the CDR3, the DNA is TGTGCCAGCAGCTTGTATACAGGGATAGGGTCTAACTATGGCTACACCTTC. Encoded protein: CASSLYTGIGSNYGYTF.

This chain joins TRBV27 and TRBJ2-6; 7 bases are a match to TRBD1. After removal of 10 bases from V and 0 bases from J, the junction contained 9 bases not matched to a gene. The CDR3 spans 16 residues. Germline CDR1 is MNHEY and CDR2 is SMNVEV (reference sequence). The CDR3 DNA reads as TGTGCCATCGGACAGGTAGGGGGCTCTGGGGCCAACGTCCTGACTTTC. Its protein product is CAIGQVGGSGANVLTF. The full variable domain, in which reference TRBV27 and TRBJ2-6 provide the parts outside the CDR3, is EAQVTQNPRYLITVTGKKLTVTCSQNMNHEYMSWYRQDPGLGLRQIYYSMNVEVTDKGDVPEGYKVSRKEKRNFPLILESPSPNQTSLYFCAIGQVGGSGANVLTFGAGSRLTVL.

This clone occurred a few times. V usage is TRBV19 and J usage is TRBJ1-2; D is unclear. The V and J ends lost 3 bases and 2 bases respectively, with 7 bases between them. Germline values: CDR1 LNHDA, CDR2 SQIVND (reference sequence). The CDR3 loop spans 13 amino acids. The CDR3 coding sequence is TGTGCCAGTAGTATTTCCCAGAACTATGGCTACACCTTC. This encodes CASSISQNYGYTF.

The chain recombines TRBV30 with TRBJ1-5; D not certain. The CDR3 contains 15 residues. Per the germline V gene, CDR1 is GTSNPN and CDR2 is SVGIG (reference sequence). Deletions cut 3 bases from V and 3 bases from J, with 15 bases between. The CDR3 region has the DNA TGTGCCTGGAGCCCGAATTCCGGGTACAATCAGCCCCAGCATTTT. Translating gives CAWSPNSGYNQPQHF.

The chain employs TRBV5-8 and TRBJ1-1; 7 nucleotides line up with TRBD1. CDR3 length equals 15 residues. Germline V lookup: CDR1 SGHTS, CDR2 YDEGEE. V gave up 4 bases and J gave up 3 bases; unmatched junction bases: 9. The CDR3 nucleotides are TGTGCCAGCAGCGGTAGGGGGCGCGGGGACACTGAAGCTTTCTTT. It encodes CASSGRGRGDTEAFF.

The chain combines TRBV7-7 with TRBJ2-6, with 8 bases fitting TRBD1. The germline V gene encodes CDR1 SSHAT and CDR2 FNYEAQ (reference sequence). CDR3 length: 20 residues. V lost 1 base, J lost 0 bases, and 11 bases stayed unmatched. The CDR3 bases are TGTGCCAGCAGCTTAGTTCCTACAGGGGGTTTGGGCTCTGGGGCCAACGTCCTGACTTTC. This translates into CASSLVPTGGLGSGANVLTF.

The genes are TRBV15 and TRBJ1-4; tentatively, D is TRBD1 (6 bases). Germline CDR1 LNHNV, CDR2 YYDKDF (reference sequence). The CDR3 is 13 residues long. Trimming stripped 8 bases from V and 0 bases from J, with 7 bases between. The CDR3 sequence: CATGTTTNEKLFF. CDR3 nucleotides: TGTGCCACCGGGACAACAACTAATGAAAAACTGTTTTTT.

J is TRBJ1-5 and V is TRBV12-3 or TRBV12-4; no clear D. There are 11 residues in the CDR3. With 6 bases removed from V and 4 bases from J, the gap between germline ends came to 4 bases. The CDR3 is CASSRNQPQHF. In DNA, the CDR3 is TGTGCCAGCAGCCGGAATCAGCCCCAGCATTTT.

This rearrangement joins TRBV7-2 to TRBJ2-7, with D maybe TRBD2 (7 bases). Germline V lookup: CDR1 SGHTA, CDR2 FQGNSA. The CDR3 is 14 residues long. The V gene lost 1 base and the J gene lost 5 bases, with 12 bases spanning the gap. DNA for the CDR3: TGTGCCAGCAGCTTAGTGGGGGGGCCGGACGAGCAGTACTTC. Translating it yields CASSLVGGPDEQYF.

The chain uses TRBV6-5 and TRBJ1-6, with 7 nucleotides matching TRBD1. J gave up 6 bases and V 3 bases, and 2 bases lay outside the gene matches. Germline CDR1 and CDR2: MNHEY and SVGAGI. The CDR3 is 14 residues long. CDR3 sequence reads: CASSYDRANSPLHF. The CDR3 bases are TGTGCCAGCAGTTATGACAGGGCTAATTCACCCCTCCACTTT.

The chain links TRBV6-2 or TRBV6-3 to TRBJ1-5, with 9 bases aligning to TRBD1. This CDR3 is 18 amino acids long. V dropped 2 bases and J dropped 2; count of bases not matched to a gene: 10. Germline V gene sequence: CDR1 MNHEY, CDR2 SVGEGT. The DNA of the CDR3 is TGTGCCAGCAGTTACGTAACAGGGGGCTCGATGGGCAATCAGCCCCAGCATTTT. This codes for CASSYVTGGSMGNQPQHF.

This clone showed up just once. A read error is possible here, since a much larger clone lies one base away. The chain links TRBV25-1 to TRBJ2-1; TRBD2 matches 12 bases. With V trimmed by 8 bases and J by 4 bases, 3 bases remained unmatched. CDR1 MGHDK and CDR2 SYGVNS come from the germline V gene. There are 14 residues in the CDR3. The CDR3 nucleotides read TGTGCCAGCCAGACTAGCGGGGGATACAATGAGCAGTTCTTC. Its translation: CASQTSGGYNEQFF.

The J gene is TRBJ2-7, the V gene TRBV11-2; TRBD2 agrees at 9 bases. Germline trimming cut 3 bases from V and 7 bases from J; bases unmatched to any gene: 10. Germline CDR1 reads SGHAT; CDR2 reads FQNNGV. The CDR3 contains 15 residues. Here the CDR3 reads CASSFTSGRGVEQYF. In DNA form, the CDR3 reads TGTGCCAGCAGCTTCACTAGCGGGCGTGGAGTTGAGCAGTACTTC.